The source of this T cell receptor (beta chain) is a study of cytomegalovirus exposure and HLA in healthy donors. General study results and limits: The likely explanation for a cluster of highly shared sequence variants was sequencing artifact. In a later analysis, compared with equally common non-associated chains, HLA-associated beta chains were more expanded.

Germline CDR1 reads GTSNPN; CDR2 reads SVGIG (reference sequence). Losses at the gene ends were 3 bases for V and 5 bases for J; bases not matched to a gene: 7. This CDR3 has 14 amino acids. The sample holds one count of this clone. What it binds is unknown. The primer mix had 60 Vbeta and 13 Jbeta primers. Original analysis: There were about 80 million unique TCR beta chains by a later count, and some 10 million of them were shared. The method was immunoSEQ multiplex PCR; TCRdb's version includes in-frame clones alone and lacks a portion of them. The D gene and trimming were derived from the DNA, and the V and J assignments and clone size from that table. The sample has roughly 140,000 clones, 70% to 80% seen once; the top ten hold approximately 4%.

The material sequenced was PBMCs. This TCR was recovered from a man aged 18 to 30 in good health and CMV-seronegative. This chain connects TRBV30 to TRBJ1-1; 9 nucleotides agree with TRBD1. The CDR3 sequence: CAWSNRGRGTEAFF. Here the CDR3 DNA reads TGTGCCTGGAGCAACAGGGGGCGCGGGACTGAAGCTTTCTTT.